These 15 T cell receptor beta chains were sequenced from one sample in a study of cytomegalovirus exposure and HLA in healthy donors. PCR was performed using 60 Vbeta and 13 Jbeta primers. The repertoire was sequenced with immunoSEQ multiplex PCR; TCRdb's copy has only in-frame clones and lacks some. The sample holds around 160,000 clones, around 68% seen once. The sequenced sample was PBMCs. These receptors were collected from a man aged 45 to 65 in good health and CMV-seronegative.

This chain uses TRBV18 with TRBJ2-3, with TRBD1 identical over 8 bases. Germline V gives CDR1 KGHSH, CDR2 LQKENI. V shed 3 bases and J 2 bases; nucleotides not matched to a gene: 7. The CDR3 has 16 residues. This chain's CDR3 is CASSPGGQAYTDTQYF. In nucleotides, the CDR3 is TGTGCCAGCTCACCCGGGGGACAGGCCTACACAGATACGCAGTATTTT. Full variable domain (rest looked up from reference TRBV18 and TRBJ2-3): NAGVMQNPRHLVRRRGQEARLRCSPMKGHSHVYWYRQLPEEGLKFMVYLQKENIIDESGMPKERFSAEFPKEGPSILRIQQVVRGDSAAYFCASSPGGQAYTDTQYFGPGTRLTVL.

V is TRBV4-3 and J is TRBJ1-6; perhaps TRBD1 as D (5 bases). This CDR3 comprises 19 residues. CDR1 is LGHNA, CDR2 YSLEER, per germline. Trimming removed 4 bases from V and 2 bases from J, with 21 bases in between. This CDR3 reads CASSRLEDQGGTYNSPLHF. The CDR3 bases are TGCGCCAGCAGCCGTCTAGAGGACCAGGGAGGAACCTATAATTCACCCCTCCACTTT.

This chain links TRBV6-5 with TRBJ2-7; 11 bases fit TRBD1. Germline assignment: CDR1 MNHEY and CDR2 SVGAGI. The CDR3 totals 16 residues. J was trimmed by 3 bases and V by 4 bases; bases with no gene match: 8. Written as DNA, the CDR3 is TGTGCCAGCAGTTGGGGCCGAGGGACAGGGGGCTACGAGCAGTACTTC. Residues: CASSWGRGTGGYEQYF.

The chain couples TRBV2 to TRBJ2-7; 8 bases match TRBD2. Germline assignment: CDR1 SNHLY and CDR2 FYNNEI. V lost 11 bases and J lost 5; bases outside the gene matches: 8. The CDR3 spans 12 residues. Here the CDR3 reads CAAGGGLNEQYF. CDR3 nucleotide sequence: TGTGCCGCGGGCGGGGGGCTGAACGAGCAGTACTTC.

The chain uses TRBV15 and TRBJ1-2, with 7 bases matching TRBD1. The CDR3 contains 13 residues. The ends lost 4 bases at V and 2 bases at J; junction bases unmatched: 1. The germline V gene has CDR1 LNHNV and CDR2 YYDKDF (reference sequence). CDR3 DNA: TGTGCCACCAGCACGGGACAGAACTATGGCTACACCTTC. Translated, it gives CATSTGQNYGYTF.

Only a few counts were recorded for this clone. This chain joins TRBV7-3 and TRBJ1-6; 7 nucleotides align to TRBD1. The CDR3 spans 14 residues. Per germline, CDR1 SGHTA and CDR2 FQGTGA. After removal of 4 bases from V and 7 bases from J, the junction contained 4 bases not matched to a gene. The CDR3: CASSSWGQNSPLHF. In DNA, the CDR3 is TGTGCCAGCAGCTCCTGGGGACAGAATTCACCCCTCCACTTT. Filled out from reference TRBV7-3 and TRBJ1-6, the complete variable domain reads GAGVSQTPSNKVTEKGKYVELRCDPISGHTALYWYRQSLGQGPEFLIYFQGTGAADDSGLPNDRFFAVRPEGSVSTLKIQRTERGDSAVYLCASSSWGQNSPLHFGNGTRLTVT.

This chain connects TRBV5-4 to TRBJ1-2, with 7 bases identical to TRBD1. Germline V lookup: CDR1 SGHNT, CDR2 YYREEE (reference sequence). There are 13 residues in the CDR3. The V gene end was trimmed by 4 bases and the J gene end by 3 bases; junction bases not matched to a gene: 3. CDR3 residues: CASSGGGDYGYTF. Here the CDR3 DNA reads TGTGCCAGCAGCGGAGGGGGCGACTATGGCTACACCTTC.

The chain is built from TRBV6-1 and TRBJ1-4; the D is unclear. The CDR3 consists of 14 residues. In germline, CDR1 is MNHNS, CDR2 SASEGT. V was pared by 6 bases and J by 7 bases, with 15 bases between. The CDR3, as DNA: TGTGCCAGCAGGGTGGCGAACTGGAGTGAAAAACTGTTTTTT. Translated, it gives CASRVANWSEKLFF.

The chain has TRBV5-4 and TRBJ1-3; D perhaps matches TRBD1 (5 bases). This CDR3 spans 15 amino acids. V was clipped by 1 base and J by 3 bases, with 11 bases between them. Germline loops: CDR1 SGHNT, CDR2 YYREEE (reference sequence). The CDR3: CASSLNQGDGNTIYF. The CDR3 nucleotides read TGTGCCAGCAGCTTGAATCAGGGTGATGGAAACACCATATATTTT.

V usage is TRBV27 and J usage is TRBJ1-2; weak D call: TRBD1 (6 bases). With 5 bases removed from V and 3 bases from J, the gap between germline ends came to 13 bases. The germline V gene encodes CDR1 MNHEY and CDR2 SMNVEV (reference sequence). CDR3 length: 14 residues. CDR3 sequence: CASSPQGWDYGYTF. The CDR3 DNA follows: TGTGCCAGCAGTCCTCAGGGGTGGGACTATGGCTACACCTTC.

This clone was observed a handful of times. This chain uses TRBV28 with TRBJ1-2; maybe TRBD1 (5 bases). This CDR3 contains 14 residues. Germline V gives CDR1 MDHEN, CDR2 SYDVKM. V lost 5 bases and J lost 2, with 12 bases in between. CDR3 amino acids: CASSADKGNYGYTF. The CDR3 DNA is TGTGCCAGCAGTGCAGACAAGGGGAACTATGGCTACACCTTC.

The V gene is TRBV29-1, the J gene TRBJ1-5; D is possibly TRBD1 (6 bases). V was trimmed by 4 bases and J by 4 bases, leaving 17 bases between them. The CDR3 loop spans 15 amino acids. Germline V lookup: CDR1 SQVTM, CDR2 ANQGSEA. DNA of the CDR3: TGCAGCGTTGCCAGGGGAACAGGAAATAATCAGCCCCAGCATTTT. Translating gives CSVARGTGNNQPQHF.

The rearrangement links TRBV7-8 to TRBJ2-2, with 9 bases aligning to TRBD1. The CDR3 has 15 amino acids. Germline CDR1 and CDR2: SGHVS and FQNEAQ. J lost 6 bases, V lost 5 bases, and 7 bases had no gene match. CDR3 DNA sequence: TGTGCCAGCAGCCCCCGGGACAGGGTTCCCGGGGAGCTGTTTTTT. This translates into CASSPRDRVPGELFF.

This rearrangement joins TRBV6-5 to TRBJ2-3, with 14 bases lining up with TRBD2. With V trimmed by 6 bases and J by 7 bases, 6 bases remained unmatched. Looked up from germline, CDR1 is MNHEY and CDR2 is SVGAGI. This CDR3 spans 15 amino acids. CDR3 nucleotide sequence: TGTGCCAGCAGCTCGACTAGCGGGGGGGCGTATACGCAGTATTTT. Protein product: CASSSTSGGAYTQYF.

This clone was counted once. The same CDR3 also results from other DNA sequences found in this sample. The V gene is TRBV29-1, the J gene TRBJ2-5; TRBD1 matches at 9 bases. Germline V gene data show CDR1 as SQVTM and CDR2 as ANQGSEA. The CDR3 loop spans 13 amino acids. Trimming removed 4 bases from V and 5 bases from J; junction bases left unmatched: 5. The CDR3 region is CSVGGQGGETQYF. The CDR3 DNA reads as TGCAGCGTTGGGGGACAGGGAGGTGAGACCCAGTACTTC.